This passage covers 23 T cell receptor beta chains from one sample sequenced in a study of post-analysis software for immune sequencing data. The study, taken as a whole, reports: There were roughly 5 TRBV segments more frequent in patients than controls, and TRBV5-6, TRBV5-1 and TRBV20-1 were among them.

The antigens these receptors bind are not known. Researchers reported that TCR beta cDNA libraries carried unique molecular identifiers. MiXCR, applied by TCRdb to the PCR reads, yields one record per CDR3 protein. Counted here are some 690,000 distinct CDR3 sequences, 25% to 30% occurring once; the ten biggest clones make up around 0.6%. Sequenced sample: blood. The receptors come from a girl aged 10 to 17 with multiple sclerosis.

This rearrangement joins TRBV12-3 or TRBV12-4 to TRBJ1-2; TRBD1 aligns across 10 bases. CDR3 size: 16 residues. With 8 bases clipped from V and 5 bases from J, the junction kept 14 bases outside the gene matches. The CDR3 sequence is CASENPGQGSRYGYTF. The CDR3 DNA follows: TGTGCCAGCGAAAATCCGGGACAGGGGTCGCGGTATGGCTACACCTTC.

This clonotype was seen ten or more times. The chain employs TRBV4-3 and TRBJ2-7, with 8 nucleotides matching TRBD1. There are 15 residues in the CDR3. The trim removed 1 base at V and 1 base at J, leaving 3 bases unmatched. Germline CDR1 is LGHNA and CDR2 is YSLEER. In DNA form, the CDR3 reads TGCGCCAGCAGCCAAGTCACAGGGGGATCCTACGAGCAGTACTTC. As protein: CASSQVTGGSYEQYF.

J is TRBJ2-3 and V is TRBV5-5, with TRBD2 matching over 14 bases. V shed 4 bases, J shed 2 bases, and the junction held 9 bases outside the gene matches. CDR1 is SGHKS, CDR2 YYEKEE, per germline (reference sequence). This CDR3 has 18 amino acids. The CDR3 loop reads CASSGRTSGRTFTDTQYF. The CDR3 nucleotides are TGTGCCAGCAGCGGCAGGACTAGCGGGAGGACATTCACAGATACGCAGTATTTT.

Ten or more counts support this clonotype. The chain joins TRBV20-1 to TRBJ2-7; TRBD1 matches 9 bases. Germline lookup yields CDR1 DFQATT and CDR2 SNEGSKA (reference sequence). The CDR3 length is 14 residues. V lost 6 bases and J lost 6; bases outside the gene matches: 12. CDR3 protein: CSATTGGGFGEQYF. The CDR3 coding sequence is TGCAGTGCAACGACAGGGGGTGGGTTTGGCGAGCAGTACTTC.

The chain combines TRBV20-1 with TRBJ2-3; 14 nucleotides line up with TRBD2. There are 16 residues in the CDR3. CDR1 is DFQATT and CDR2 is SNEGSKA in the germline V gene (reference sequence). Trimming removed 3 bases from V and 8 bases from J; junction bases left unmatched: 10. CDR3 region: CSASLGLAGAPGTQYF. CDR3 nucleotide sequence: TGCAGTGCTAGTTTGGGACTAGCGGGAGCCCCAGGTACGCAGTATTTT.

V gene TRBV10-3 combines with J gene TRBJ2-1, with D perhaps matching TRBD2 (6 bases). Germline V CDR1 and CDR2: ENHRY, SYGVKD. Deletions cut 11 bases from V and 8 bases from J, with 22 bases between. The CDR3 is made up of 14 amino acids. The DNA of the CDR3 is TGTGCCCTAGTTAGCGGAAACAGCCCGGATGAGCAGTTCTTC. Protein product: CALVSGNSPDEQFF.

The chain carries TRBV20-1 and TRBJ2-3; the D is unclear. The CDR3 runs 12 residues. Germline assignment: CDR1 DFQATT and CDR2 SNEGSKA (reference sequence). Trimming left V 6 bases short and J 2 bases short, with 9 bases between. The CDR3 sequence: CSANPDTDTQYF. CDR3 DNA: TGCAGTGCCAATCCCGACACAGATACGCAGTATTTT.

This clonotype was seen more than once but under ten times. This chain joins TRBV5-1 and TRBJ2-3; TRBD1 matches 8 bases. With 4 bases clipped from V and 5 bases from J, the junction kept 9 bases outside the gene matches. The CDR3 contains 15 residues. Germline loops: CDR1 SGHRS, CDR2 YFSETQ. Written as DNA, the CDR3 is TGCGCCAGCAGCCAGAACGCAGGGGGCGAAGATACGCAGTATTTT. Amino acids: CASSQNAGGEDTQYF.

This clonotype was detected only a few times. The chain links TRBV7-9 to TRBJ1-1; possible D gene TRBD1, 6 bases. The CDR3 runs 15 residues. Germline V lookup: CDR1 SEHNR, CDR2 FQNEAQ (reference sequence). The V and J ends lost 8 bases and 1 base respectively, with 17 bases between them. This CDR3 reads CASDLWGQANTEAFF. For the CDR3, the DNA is TGTGCCAGCGACCTATGGGGGCAGGCGAACACTGAAGCTTTCTTT.

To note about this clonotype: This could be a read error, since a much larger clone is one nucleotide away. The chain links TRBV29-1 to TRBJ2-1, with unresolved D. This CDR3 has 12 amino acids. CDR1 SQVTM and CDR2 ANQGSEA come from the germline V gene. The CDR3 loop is CSSGGLWDEQLF. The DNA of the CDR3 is TGCAGCTCTGGTGGCCTGTGGGATGAGCAGTTATTC.

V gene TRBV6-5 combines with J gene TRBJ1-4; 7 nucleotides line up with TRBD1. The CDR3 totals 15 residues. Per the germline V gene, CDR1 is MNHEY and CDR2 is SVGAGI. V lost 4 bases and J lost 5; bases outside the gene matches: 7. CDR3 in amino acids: CASSWEQGRNEKLFF. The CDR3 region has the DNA TGTGCCAGCAGTTGGGAACAGGGGCGCAATGAAAAACTGTTTTTT.

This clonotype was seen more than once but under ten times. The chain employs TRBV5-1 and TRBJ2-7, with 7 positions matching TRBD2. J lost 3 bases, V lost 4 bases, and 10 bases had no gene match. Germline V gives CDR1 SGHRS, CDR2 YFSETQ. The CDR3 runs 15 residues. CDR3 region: CASSPLPAGIYEQYF. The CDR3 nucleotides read TGCGCCAGCAGCCCGTTACCAGCGGGAATCTACGAGCAGTACTTC.

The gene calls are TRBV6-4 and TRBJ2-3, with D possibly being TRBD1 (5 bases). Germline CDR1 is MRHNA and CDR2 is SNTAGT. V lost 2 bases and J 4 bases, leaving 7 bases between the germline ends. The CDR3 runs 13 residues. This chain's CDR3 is CASSDARADTQYF. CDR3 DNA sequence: TGTGCCAGCAGTGACGCCAGGGCAGATACGCAGTATTTT.

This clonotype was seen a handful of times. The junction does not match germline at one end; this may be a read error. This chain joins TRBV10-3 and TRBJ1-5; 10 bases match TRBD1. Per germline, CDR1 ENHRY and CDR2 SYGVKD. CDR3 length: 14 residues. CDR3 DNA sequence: TGTGCCGTCAGAGGGGACAGGGGAGCCGAGCCCCAGCATTTT. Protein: CAVRGDRGAEPQHF.

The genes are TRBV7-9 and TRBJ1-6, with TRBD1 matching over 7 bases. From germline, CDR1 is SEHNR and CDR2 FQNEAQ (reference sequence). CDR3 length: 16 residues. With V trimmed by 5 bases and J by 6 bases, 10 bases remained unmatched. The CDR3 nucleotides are TGTGCCAGCAGCCTTTTCGGGACAGCTATTAATTCACCCCTCCACTTT. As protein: CASSLFGTAINSPLHF.

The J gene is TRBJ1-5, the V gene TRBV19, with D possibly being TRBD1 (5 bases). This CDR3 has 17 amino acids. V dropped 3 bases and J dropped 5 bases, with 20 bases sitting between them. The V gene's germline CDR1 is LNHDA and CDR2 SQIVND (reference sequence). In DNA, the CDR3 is TGTGCCAGTAGTATGGCGGGGACGGGGTTCTTGGATCAGCCCCAGCATTTT. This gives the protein CASSMAGTGFLDQPQHF.

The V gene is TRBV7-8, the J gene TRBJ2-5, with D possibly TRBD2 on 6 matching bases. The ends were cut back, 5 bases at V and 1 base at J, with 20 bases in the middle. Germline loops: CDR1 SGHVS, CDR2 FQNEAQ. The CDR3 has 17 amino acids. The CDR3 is CASSSVEGGLRQETQYF. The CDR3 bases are TGTGCCAGCAGCAGTGTGGAGGGCGGACTTCGCCAAGAGACCCAGTACTTC.

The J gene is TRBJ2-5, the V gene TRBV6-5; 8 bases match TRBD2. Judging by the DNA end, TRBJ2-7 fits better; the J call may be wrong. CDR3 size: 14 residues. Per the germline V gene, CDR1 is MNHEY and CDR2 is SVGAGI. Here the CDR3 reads CASSSPMAGGEQYF. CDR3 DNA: TGTGCCAGCAGTTCCCCTATGGCGGGGGGCGAGCAGTACTTC.

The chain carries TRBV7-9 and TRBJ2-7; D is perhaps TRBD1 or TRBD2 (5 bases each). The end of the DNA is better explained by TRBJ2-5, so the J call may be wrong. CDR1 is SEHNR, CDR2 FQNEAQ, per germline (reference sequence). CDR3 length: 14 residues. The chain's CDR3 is CASSQPGAGETQYF. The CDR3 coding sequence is TGTGCCAGCAGCCAGCCTGGGGCGGGAGAGACCCAGTACTTC.

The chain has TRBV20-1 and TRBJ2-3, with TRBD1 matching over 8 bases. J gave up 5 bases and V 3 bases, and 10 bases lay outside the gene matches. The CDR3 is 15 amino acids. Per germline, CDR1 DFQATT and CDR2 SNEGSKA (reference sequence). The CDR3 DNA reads TGCAGTGCTAGCACCCAGACAGGGGCCGGAGATACGCAGTATTTT. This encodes CSASTQTGAGDTQYF.

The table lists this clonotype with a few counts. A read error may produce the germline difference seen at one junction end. The CDR3 spells CASREWGSYNEQFF. The CDR3 DNA sequence: TGCGCCAGCAGGGAGTGGGGCAGCTACAATGAGCAGTTCTTC. The J gene is TRBJ2-1, the V gene TRBV10-2; D is perhaps TRBD1 (5 bases). The CDR3 is 14 amino acids. Germline values: CDR1 WSHSY, CDR2 SAAADI.

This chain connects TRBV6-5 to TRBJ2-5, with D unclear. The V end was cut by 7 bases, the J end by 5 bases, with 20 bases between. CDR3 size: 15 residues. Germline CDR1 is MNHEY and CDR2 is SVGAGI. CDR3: CASNLHGARRETQYF. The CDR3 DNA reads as TGTGCCAGCAACTTACACGGCGCGCGGCGGGAGACCCAGTACTTC.

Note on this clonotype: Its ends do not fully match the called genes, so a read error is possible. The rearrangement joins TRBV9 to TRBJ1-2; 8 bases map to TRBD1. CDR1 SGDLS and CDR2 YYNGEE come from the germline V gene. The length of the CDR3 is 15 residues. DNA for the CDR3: TGTGCCGGCAGCCTAGGGCAGGGGGCGGCCTATGGCTACACCTTC. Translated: CAGSLGQGAAYGYTF. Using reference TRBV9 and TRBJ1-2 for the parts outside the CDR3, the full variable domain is DSGVTQTPKHLITATGQRVTLRCSPRSGDLSVYWYQQSLDQGLQFLIQYYNGEERAKGNILERFSAQQFPDLHSELNLSSLELGDSALYFCAGSLGQGAAYGYTFGSGTRLTVV.